These T cell receptor beta chains were read from a single sample in a study of identical twins. TCRdb recomputed calls from the 5' RACE reads with MiXCR, one row per CDR3 protein. The repertoire consists of some 630,000 distinct CDR3 sequences, with roughly 7.2% occurring once and the leading ten covering around 1.6%. These sequences were also reported in another study, on yellow fever vaccine responses in identical twins.

Sequences were obtained from PBMCs. The receptor source for this set is a young woman in good health. Each CDR3 is given with its conserved first and last residue. The order of the fields is V gene, clone size, J gene, D gene, CDR3 DNA, CDR3 protein. D genes are given only for firm matches. Clone size is given for some rows only: seen once, a few or many times, or a class if the clone is expanded.

TRBV5-1	-	TRBJ2-5	-	TGCGCCAGCAGCTCTCTAGCGCCACAAGAGACCCAGTACTTC	CASSSLAPQETQYF
TRBV14	few	TRBJ2-3	-	TGTGCCAGCAGGGGGCGGGGATCCACAGATACGCAGTATTTT	CASRGRGSTDTQYF
TRBV20-1	-	TRBJ1-5	-	TGCAGTGCTGCCCCTCACGGGGATCAGCCCCAGCATTTT	CSAAPHGDQPQHF
TRBV7-9	few	TRBJ2-2	-	TGTGCCAGCAGCTCCCAAGGGGGCGGGAAGGACACCGGGGAGCTGTTTTTT	CASSSQGGGKDTGELFF
TRBV6-5	-	TRBJ1-1	-	TGTGCCAGCAGTTACTCGTCGGTGAACACTGAAGCTTTCTTT	CASSYSSVNTEAFF
TRBV9	few	TRBJ1-2	-	TGTGCCAGCAGCGTAAACGCGGGATCAAGCGGCTACACCTTC	CASSVNAGSSGYTF
TRBV5-1	many	TRBJ1-1	-	TGTGCCAGCAGCTTACGACAAGGCAACACTGAAGCTTTCTTT	CASSLRQGNTEAFF
TRBV12-3/TRBV12-4	many	TRBJ1-6	-	TGTGCCAGCAGTTTATTTGGCACAGATAATTCACCCCTCCACTTT	CASSLFGTDNSPLHF
TRBV3-1	many	TRBJ1-5	-	TGTGCCAGCAGCCAAGGGACAGCTAATCAGCCCCAGCATTTT	CASSQGTANQPQHF
TRBV5-6	few	TRBJ1-2	-	TGTGCCAGCAGCTTGGCAGGGGAAGGCTACACCTTC	CASSLAGEGYTF
TRBV15	many	TRBJ1-6	TRBD1	TGTGCCACCAGCCAAAACCAGGGGGGAAGTTCACCCCTCCACTTT	CATSQNQGGSSPLHF
TRBV2	many	TRBJ2-1	TRBD1	TGTGCCAGCAGAGTAGCACAGGGGGCAACGCTCTACAATGAGCAGTTCTTC	CASRVAQGATLYNEQFF
TRBV20-1	few	TRBJ2-4	-	TGCAGTGCCGAACGGACAGCACTAGCCAAAAACATTCAGTACTTC	CSAERTALAKNIQYF
TRBV2	few	TRBJ1-2	TRBD1	TGTGCCGCCTTAGGGGGCCTCTATGGCTACACCTTC	CAALGGLYGYTF
TRBV18	few	TRBJ2-7	TRBD2	TGTGCCAGCTCACCCGGTGGCGGGAGTGCTTACGAGCAGTACTTC	CASSPGGGSAYEQYF
TRBV7-9	-	TRBJ2-1	TRBD1	TGTGCCAGCAGCTTAGCGTCAATCGGACAGGGGTTGAGTGAGCAGTTCTTC	CASSLASIGQGLSEQFF
TRBV11-2	-	TRBJ2-1	TRBD2	TGTGCCAGCAGCACGTATACTAGCGGGGGATCTCCCTACCACAATGAGCAGTTCTTC	CASSTYTSGGSPYHNEQFF
TRBV11-1	-	TRBJ2-2	-	TGTGCCAGCAGTTCTTGGGGGAGATTGGACACCGGGGAGCTGTTTTTT	CASSSWGRLDTGELFF
TRBV25-1	many	TRBJ1-4	TRBD1	TGTGCCAGCGGTAGCCGGGACAGGGGCAGGGGGATTGAAAAACTGTTTTTT	CASGSRDRGRGIEKLFF
TRBV28	-	TRBJ2-1	-	TGTGCCAGCAGCAGCGGACAAGTCTACAATGAGCAGTTCTTC	CASSSGQVYNEQFF
TRBV24-1	many	TRBJ2-7	-	TGTGCCACCGGAAGGATGCCCCTTCCCTACGAGCAGTACTTC	CATGRMPLPYEQYF
TRBV24-1	-	TRBJ1-2	-	TGTGCCACTGGTGGGGCTAACTATGGCTACACCTTC	CATGGANYGYTF
TRBV5-1	many	TRBJ2-1	TRBD1	TGCGCCAGCAGCTTGGCCGGGGACAGGGGGCGTCGGAGCTCCTACAATGAGCAGTTCTTC	CASSLAGDRGRRSSYNEQFF
TRBV28	-	TRBJ2-1	-	TGTGCCAGCAGTCCCTCAATTGATTTCTACAATGAGCAGTTCTTC	CASSPSIDFYNEQFF
TRBV6-6	-	TRBJ1-5	-	TGTGCCAGCAGTTACGGGACCGCAACGCCCCAGCATTTT	CASSYGTATPQHF
TRBV6-1	few	TRBJ1-2	TRBD1	TGTGCCAGCATATCCGGGACAGTGCCATATGGCTACACCTTC	CASISGTVPYGYTF
TRBV10-1	-	TRBJ2-1	-	TGCGCCAGCAAGGGGGGAAGCTCCTACAATGAGCAGTTCTTC	CASKGGSSYNEQFF
TRBV7-7	many	TRBJ2-5	TRBD2	TGTGCCAGCAGCCGAACCCCTGGGCGGGAGAAAGAGACCCAGTACTTC	CASSRTPGREKETQYF
TRBV9	many	TRBJ2-1	TRBD2	TGTGCCAGCAGCGTAGGGGCTAGCGGGAGCTCCTACAATGAGCAGTTCTTC	CASSVGASGSSYNEQFF
TRBV15	few	TRBJ1-2	-	TGTGCCACCAGCAGATCCGGTTATGGCTACACCTTC	CATSRSGYGYTF
TRBV10-2	-	TRBJ2-5	TRBD2	TGCGCCAGCAGTGGTAGCGGGGGAGGAGAGACCCAGTACTTC	CASSGSGGGETQYF
TRBV5-1	many	TRBJ1-4	TRBD1	TGCGCCAGCAGCTACGGGACAGGGGGTGAAAAACTGTTTTTT	CASSYGTGGEKLFF
TRBV19	few	TRBJ2-1	-	TGTGCCAGTAGTAACCGACTGGGCTATGAGCAGTTCTTC	CASSNRLGYEQFF
TRBV7-2	-	TRBJ2-7	-	TGTGCCAGCAGCTCTCTAGCGACTACCTACGAGCAGTACTTC	CASSSLATTYEQYF
TRBV12-3/TRBV12-4	-	TRBJ1-2	-	TGTGCCAGCAGTTTCTTCCCAGGCCACACCTTC	CASSFFPGHTF
TRBV20-1	-	TRBJ2-7	-	TGCAGTGCTAGAGATCCGGCTCCCTCCTCCTACGAGCAGTACTTC	CSARDPAPSSYEQYF
TRBV3-1	many	TRBJ2-7	-	TGTGCCAGCAGCCATGGAAGGAGCGGGACAAGGGGCGAGCAGTACTTC	CASSHGRSGTRGEQYF